The 10 T cell receptor beta chains given below trace back to one sample, sequenced in a study of T cell responses to AZD1222 COVID-19 vaccine. The protocol was immunoSEQ multiplex PCR, while the TCRdb copy is restricted to in-frame clones and leaves out a portion. This sample has about 150,000 clones, with around 92% found just once. The sequenced sample was peripheral blood, obtained on day 0 of AZD1222 vaccination. The source is an adult in good health.

This clone was recorded a few times. The V call is TRBV28, the J call TRBJ1-5; the D is unclear. Trimming removed 8 bases from V and 4 bases from J, with 12 bases in between. Germline V CDR1 and CDR2: MDHEN, SYDVKM. This CDR3 comprises 13 residues. CDR3 nucleotide sequence: TGTGCCAGCTCCCCGACCGGGAATCAGCCCCAGCATTTT. Amino acids: CASSPTGNQPQHF.

This chain connects TRBV2 to TRBJ2-3; 13 bases fit TRBD2. J lost 6 bases, V lost 7 bases, and 10 bases had no gene match. The CDR3 length is 16 residues. The germline CDR1 and CDR2 sequences are SNHLY and FYNNEI. The CDR3 region is CASIRGLAGETDTQYF. CDR3 DNA sequence: TGTGCCAGCATCCGAGGACTAGCGGGGGAGACGGATACGCAGTATTTT.

This sequence joins TRBV29-1 and TRBJ2-5; a possible D gene is TRBD2 (5 bases). V was pared by 2 bases and J by 3 bases, with 10 bases between. The CDR3 sequence is 13 residues long. Germline V gene lookup returns CDR1 SQVTM and CDR2 ANQGSEA. DNA of the CDR3: TGCAGCGTTGAAAGGCCCGGGGAAGAGACCCAGTACTTC. This sequence encodes CSVERPGEETQYF.

The rearrangement joins TRBV4-1 to TRBJ2-5; the D gene is possibly TRBD2 (6 bases). The CDR3 totals 15 residues. From germline, CDR1 is MGHRA and CDR2 YSYEKL. Trimming removed 2 bases at V and 2 bases at J, with 12 bases between. Here the CDR3 DNA reads TGCGCCAGCAGCCAACTTTCGACTAGTCAAGAGACCCAGTACTTC. It encodes CASSQLSTSQETQYF.

The rearrangement joins TRBV6-2 or TRBV6-3 to TRBJ1-6; 11 nucleotides agree with TRBD1. V gave up 2 bases and J gave up 7 bases; unmatched junction bases: 7. Germline V gives CDR1 MNHEY, CDR2 SVGEGT. The CDR3 has 17 amino acids. The CDR3 DNA sequence: TGTGCCAGCAGTTACCGTGGACAGGGGGCCAGGAATTCACCCCTCCACTTT. This encodes CASSYRGQGARNSPLHF.

The chain employs TRBV5-1 and TRBJ2-2; possibly TRBD1 for D (6 bases). Trimming pared 0 bases from V and 6 bases from J, leaving 12 bases between. This CDR3 contains 15 residues. Germline-derived CDR1 and CDR2 are SGHRS and YFSETQ. The CDR3: CASSLDREVSGELFF. The CDR3 coding sequence is TGCGCCAGCAGCTTGGACAGGGAAGTCTCCGGGGAGCTGTTTTTT.

This chain uses TRBV5-1 with TRBJ1-4, with TRBD1 matching over 8 bases. Looked up from germline, CDR1 is SGHRS and CDR2 is YFSETQ. V lost 0 bases and J lost 6; bases outside the gene matches: 4. The CDR3 has 15 residues. The CDR3 DNA follows: TGCGCCAGCAGCTTGGCCCAGGGGGCGGATGAAAAACTGTTTTTT. Translating it yields CASSLAQGADEKLFF. The variable domain in full, completed from reference TRBV5-1 and TRBJ1-4, reads KAGVTQTPRYLIKTRGQQVTLSCSPISGHRSVSWYQQTPGQGLQFLFEYFSETQRNKGNFPGRFSGRQFSNSRSEMNVSTLELGDSALYLCASSLAQGADEKLFFGSGTQLSVL.

This clone was seen a single time. This chain links TRBV10-3 with TRBJ2-7; the D gene could be TRBD1 or TRBD2 (5 bases each). Trimming took 7 bases from V and 6 from J, leaving 10 bases between them. The germline CDR1 and CDR2 sequences are ENHRY and SYGVKD. The CDR3 is 11 residues long. CDR3 coding DNA: TGTGCCATCACCGAGGGGTTCGAGCAGTACTTC. This sequence encodes CAITEGFEQYF.

This chain connects TRBV6-2 or TRBV6-3 to TRBJ1-1; 11 nucleotides line up with TRBD1. The junction had 1 base not matched to a gene; V was cut back by 4 bases and J by 0 bases. Germline CDR1 MNHEY, CDR2 SVGEGT. This CDR3 contains 15 residues. The DNA of the CDR3 is TGTGCCAGCAGTTCGGGACAGGGGGTGAACACTGAAGCTTTCTTT. Translating gives CASSSGQGVNTEAFF.

This chain uses TRBV28 with TRBJ1-6; a possible D gene is TRBD1 (6 bases). The germline CDR1 and CDR2 sequences are MDHEN and SYDVKM. The CDR3 covers 14 residues. V dropped 4 bases and J dropped 7 bases, with 11 bases sitting between them. The CDR3 is CASSSGGGNSPLHF. As DNA, the CDR3 is TGTGCCAGCAGTTCCGGGGGCGGGAATTCACCCCTCCACTTT.